Below, one T cell receptor (beta chain) is given with its context. The antigen is not known. This entry is derived from a study of cytomegalovirus exposure and HLA in healthy donors. Regarding the study as a whole: First-cohort TCR clusters were later found to tend to co-occur in the approximately 120 validation repertoires. In vitro work confirmed that a few CMV-associated chains recognize CMV antigens.

It was the approximately 110-subject validation cohort, separate from the approximately 670-subject first cohort, to which the donors belonged. The data were produced by immunoSEQ multiplex PCR, yet TCRdb's version contains in-frame clones alone and is incomplete. Of about 110,000 clones in the sample, approximately 90% were seen once. The clonotype was recovered from a woman between 18 and 29 years old in good health and CMV-seropositive. Sequenced material: PBMCs.

Here the CDR3 reads CASSHFLRETSYEQYF. The CDR3 nucleotides read TGCGCCAGCAGCCACTTCCTCAGGGAAACCTCCTACGAGCAGTACTTC. The rearrangement joins TRBV4-1 to TRBJ2-7; tentative D call: TRBD1 (5 bases). The CDR3 covers 16 residues. Germline V gene sequence: CDR1 MGHRA, CDR2 YSYEKL. Between the trimmed V and J ends, which lost 3 bases and 0 bases, there was a span of 15 bases.